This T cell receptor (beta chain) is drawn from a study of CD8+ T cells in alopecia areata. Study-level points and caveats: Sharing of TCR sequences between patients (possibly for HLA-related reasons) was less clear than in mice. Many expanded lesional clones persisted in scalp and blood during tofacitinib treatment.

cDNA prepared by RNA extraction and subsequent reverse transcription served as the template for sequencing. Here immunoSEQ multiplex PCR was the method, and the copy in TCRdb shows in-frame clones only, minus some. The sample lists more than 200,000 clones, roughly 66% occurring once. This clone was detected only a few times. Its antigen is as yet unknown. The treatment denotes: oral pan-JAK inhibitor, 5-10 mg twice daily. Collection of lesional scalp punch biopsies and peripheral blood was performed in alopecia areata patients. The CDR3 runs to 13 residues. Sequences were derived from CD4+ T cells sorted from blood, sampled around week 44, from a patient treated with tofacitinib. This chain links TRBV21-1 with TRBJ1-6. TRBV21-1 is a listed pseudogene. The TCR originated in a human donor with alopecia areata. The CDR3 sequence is CASRPPPVPPLHF. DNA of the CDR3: TGTGCCAGCAGACCCCCCCCGGTCCCACCCCTCCACTTT.